The clone carrying this T cell receptor (beta chain) was counted a few times. The antigen remains undetermined. TCRdb redid the calling of the 5' RACE reads with MiXCR, one entry per CDR3 protein. The sample shows a few hundred thousand distinct CDR3 sequences, 25% to 30% of them seen only once. The data originate from a study of T-cell memory formation after mild COVID-19. General observations from the study: Pre-infection memory contained some responding clones, which suggested that cross-reactive memory had joined. Day 15 to 85 contracting clones showed balanced CD4/CD8; later expanders leaned CD4+.

The sequencing input was PBMCs or a T cell subset sorted from them (not recorded which). This TCR was recovered from an adult woman who had mild COVID-19 (a few samples of this study predate the infection). Cell type and time point are not known.

The CDR3 sequence: CASSQSWQETQYF. Here the CDR3 DNA reads TGTGCCAGCAGCCAAAGTTGGCAAGAGACCCAGTACTTC. The rearrangement links TRBV14 to TRBJ2-5; D remains ambiguous. The length of the CDR3 is 13 residues. Deletions cut 2 bases from V and 2 bases from J, with 6 bases between. Germline lookup yields CDR1 SGHDN and CDR2 FVKESK.